One and the same sample provided the 11 T cell receptor beta chains below, sequenced in a study of T cell responses to AZD1222 COVID-19 vaccine. TCRdb keeps only in-frame clones here, not all; method: immunoSEQ multiplex PCR. The repertoire includes 120,000 or so clones, nearly 90% of them detected once, and less than 3.5% sits in the top ten. This sample comprised peripheral blood, obtained on day 0 of AZD1222 vaccination. The origin of the receptors is an adult in good health.

This chain connects TRBV19 to TRBJ1-1; 7 positions match TRBD1. The CDR3 is 12 residues long. With 6 bases clipped from V and 10 bases from J, the junction kept 8 bases outside the gene matches. Germline values: CDR1 LNHDA, CDR2 SQIVND (reference sequence). As DNA, the CDR3 is TGTGCCAGTAGGGCCCCGGGACAGAGAGCTTTCTTT. Its protein is CASRAPGQRAFF.

The chain combines TRBV7-9 with TRBJ2-7; the D call may be TRBD1 or TRBD2 (5 bases each). V lost 10 bases and J 2 bases, leaving 15 bases between the germline ends. The CDR3 covers 13 residues. The V gene's germline CDR1 is SEHNR and CDR2 FQNEAQ (reference sequence). The CDR3 nucleotides read TGTGCCATCCGACGGGACGGTACCTACGAGCAGTACTTC. Protein sequence: CAIRRDGTYEQYF. The entire variable domain, with the rest obtained from reference TRBV7-9 and TRBJ2-7, is as follows: DTGVSQNPRHKITKRGQNVTFRCDPISEHNRLYWYRQTLGQGPEFLTYFQNEAQLEKSRLLSDRFSAERPKGSFSTLEIQRTEQGDSAMYLCAIRRDGTYEQYFGPGTRLTVT.

The chain has TRBV11-2 and TRBJ1-3; maybe TRBD1 (6 bases). The CDR3 covers 16 residues. Germline lookup yields CDR1 SGHAT and CDR2 FQNNGV. The ends were cut back, 3 bases at V and 4 bases at J, with 16 bases in the middle. CDR3 amino acids: CASSFSTGRIGNTIYF. As DNA, the CDR3 is TGTGCCAGCAGCTTTTCAACAGGGAGAATCGGAAACACCATATATTTT.

The gene calls are TRBV3-1 (or the pseudogene TRBV3-2) and TRBJ2-7; perhaps TRBD1 as D (6 bases). In germline, CDR1 is LGHDT, CDR2 YNNKEL (reference sequence). This CDR3 is 13 amino acids long. Trimming left V 6 bases short and J 3 bases short, with 12 bases between. The CDR3 spells CASRRSGVYEQYF. Written as DNA, the CDR3 is TGTGCCAGCAGGCGTTCAGGGGTCTACGAGCAGTACTTC.

The chain couples TRBV4-1 to TRBJ2-7, with TRBD2 identical over 12 bases. The CDR3 length is 18 residues. CDR1 is MGHRA, CDR2 YSYEKL, per germline. After removal of 0 bases from V and 1 base from J, the junction contained 7 bases not matched to a gene. The CDR3 coding sequence is TGCGCCAGCAGCCAAGAGACTAGCGGGAGAGCCGTTTCCTACGAGCAGTACTTC. Translation: CASSQETSGRAVSYEQYF.

V gene TRBV24-1 combines with J gene TRBJ1-5, with no clear D. The germline V and J ends were trimmed by 3 bases and 2 bases, with 10 bases remaining between them. Germline CDR1 is KGHDR and CDR2 is SFDVKD. CDR3 size: 15 residues. CDR3: CATSDTKEGNQPQHF. The CDR3 DNA sequence: TGTGCCACCAGTGATACAAAGGAGGGCAATCAGCCCCAGCATTTT.

The chain employs TRBV28 and TRBJ1-3, with 9 bases matching TRBD1. The V segment lost 4 bases and the J segment 1 base; nucleotides outside the gene matches: 20. Germline loops: CDR1 MDHEN, CDR2 SYDVKM. The CDR3 contains 21 residues. For the CDR3, the DNA is TGTGCCAGCAGTTCCCCTGGGGGACAGGGAGGAGGAAGTGGTTCTGGAAACACCATATATTTT. Its translation is CASSSPGGQGGGSGSGNTIYF.

This chain joins TRBV15 and TRBJ2-4, with D perhaps TRBD2 (5 bases). V was cut by 3 bases and J by 1 base, with 16 bases left in between. The CDR3 is made up of 17 amino acids. The germline V gene encodes CDR1 LNHNV and CDR2 YYDKDF (reference sequence). For the CDR3, the DNA is TGTGCCACCAGCAGGAGGATCGGGGTAGGGGCCAAAAACATTCAGTACTTC. Its translation is CATSRRIGVGAKNIQYF. The full variable domain, completed using reference TRBV15 and TRBJ2-4, is DAMVIQNPRYQVTQFGKPVTLSCSQTLNHNVMYWYQQKSSQAPKLLFHYYDKDFNNEADTPDNFQSRRPNTSFCFLDIRSPGLGDTAMYLCATSRRIGVGAKNIQYFGAGTRLSVL.

The chain uses TRBV6-2 or TRBV6-3 and TRBJ2-1, with TRBD2 identical over 7 bases. CDR1 is MNHEY, CDR2 SVGEGT, per germline. V was pared by 5 bases and J by 6 bases, with 1 base of the junction left unmatched. The CDR3 sequence is 12 residues long. CDR3 DNA: TGTGCCAGCAGTAGCGGGGCCAATGAGCAGTTCTTC. It codes for CASSSGANEQFF.

CDR3 in amino acids: CASSYLGNEQFF. The CDR3 nucleotides are TGTGCCAGCAGCTACCTAGGGAATGAGCAGTTCTTC. The V call is TRBV7-2, the J call TRBJ2-1; D not certain. Germline CDR1 is SGHTA and CDR2 is FQGNSA. The CDR3 has 12 residues. V was cut by 4 bases and J by 7 bases, with 8 bases left in between.

The chain carries TRBV14 and TRBJ2-3; 12 bases are shared with TRBD2. There are 18 residues in the CDR3. CDR1 is SGHDN and CDR2 is FVKESK in the germline V gene. Trimming took 4 bases from V and 1 from J; bases not matched to a gene: 9. The CDR3 DNA follows: TGTGCCAGCAGCCCTAGACTACTAGCGGGAGGAGGCACAGATACGCAGTATTTT. It yields the protein CASSPRLLAGGGTDTQYF.